Described below is a single T cell receptor beta chain sequence and its context. This entry is derived from a study of T cells after yellow fever vaccination. Whole-study context: Libraries from low-cell-number fractions were prepared with the SMART-Seq v4 Ultra Low Input RNA kit.

Template switching with 5'RACE generated the TCR cDNA and added a universal primer site and UMIs. TCRdb reprocessed the 5' RACE reads with MiXCR, giving one entry per CDR3 protein. The sample consists of 450,000 to 650,000 distinct CDR3 sequences, about a fifth of them appearing once. The CDR3 is 16 amino acids. CDR1 is SGHAT and CDR2 is FQNNGV in the germline V gene. The V segment lost 5 bases and the J segment 3 bases; nucleotides outside the gene matches: 10. The rearrangement joins TRBV11-2 to TRBJ2-1, with 7 bases aligning to TRBD2. Sample: PBMCs, taken around 3 weeks after the first yellow fever vaccination. This TCR was sampled from a man between 18 and 35 years old who received the YFV17D yellow fever vaccine. CDR3: CASSTRLASSYNEQFF. In DNA form, the CDR3 reads TGTGCCAGCAGCACAAGACTAGCTTCAAGCTACAATGAGCAGTTCTTC.